The TCR beta chain under discussion was sequenced for a study of T-cell reconstitution after alpha-beta-depleted transplantation in children. This clonotype was detected ten times or more. Preparing the TCRbeta library involved the use of unique molecular identifiers. Each CDR3 protein gets one entry after TCRdb re-called the PCR reads with MiXCR. The sample lists 200,000 to 250,000 distinct CDR3 sequences, approximately 9.8% seen once, with approximately 5% in the top ten. Germline V gene sequence: CDR1 SGHDN, CDR2 FVKESK. J lost 2 bases, V lost 3 bases, and 11 bases had no gene match. This CDR3 spans 18 amino acids.

The specimen was PBMCs from the stem cell graft donor, collected from the stem cell graft. The clonotype comes from a human donor who donated a stem cell graft to a child with SCID. The rearrangement uses TRBV14 and TRBJ2-3; TRBD2 aligns across 10 bases. The CDR3 reads CASSHSYSGGPPTDTQYF. CDR3 coding DNA: TGTGCCAGCAGCCACTCCTATAGCGGGGGGCCTCCCACAGATACGCAGTATTTT.